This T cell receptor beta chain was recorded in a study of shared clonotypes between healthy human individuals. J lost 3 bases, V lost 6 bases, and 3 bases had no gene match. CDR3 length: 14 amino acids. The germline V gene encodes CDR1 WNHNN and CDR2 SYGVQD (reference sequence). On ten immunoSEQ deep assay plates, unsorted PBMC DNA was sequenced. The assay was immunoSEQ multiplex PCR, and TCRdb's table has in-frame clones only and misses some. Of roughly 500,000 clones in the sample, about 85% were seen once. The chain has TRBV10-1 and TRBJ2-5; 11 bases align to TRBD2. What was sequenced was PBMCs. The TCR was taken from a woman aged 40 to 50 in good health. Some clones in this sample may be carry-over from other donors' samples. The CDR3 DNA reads TGCGCCAGCAGCAAGGGACTAGCGGAAGAGACCCAGTACTTC. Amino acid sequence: CASSKGLAEETQYF.